These 23 T cell receptor beta chains originate from one sample sequenced in a study of T cell responses to AZD1222 COVID-19 vaccine. Assay used: immunoSEQ multiplex PCR; TCRdb lists only in-frame clones, some missing. The table has about 120,000 clones, approximately 90% seen once. Sequenced material: peripheral blood, taken on day 0 of AZD1222 vaccination. Every receptor here comes from an adult in good health.

The CDR3 spells CASSSGARLNEQFF. The CDR3 region has the DNA TGTGCCAGCAGCTCGGGGGCCAGATTGAATGAGCAGTTCTTC. The chain joins TRBV7-2 to TRBJ2-1; possibly TRBD1 or TRBD2 for D (6 bases each). The CDR3 extends over 14 amino acids. Germline V gene lookup returns CDR1 SGHTA and CDR2 FQGNSA. V lost 4 bases, J lost 7 bases, and 14 bases lay in between.

J is TRBJ1-2 and V is TRBV7-6, with 9 bases identical to TRBD1. Per the germline V gene, CDR1 is SGHVS and CDR2 is FNYEAQ. V was pared by 4 bases and J by 6 bases, with 9 bases of the junction left unmatched. This CDR3 has 15 residues. The CDR3 here is CASSSPRDRAHGYTF. For the CDR3, the DNA is TGTGCCAGCAGCTCACCCAGGGACAGGGCGCATGGCTACACCTTC.

The V and J genes are TRBV30 and TRBJ2-2; D not resolved. Between the trimmed V and J ends, which lost 3 bases and 4 bases, there was a span of 0 bases. There are 10 residues in the CDR3. Germline V gene sequence: CDR1 GTSNPN, CDR2 SVGIG (reference sequence). The CDR3 nucleotides read TGTGCCTGGAGCACCGGGGAGCTGTTTTTT. This sequence encodes CAWSTGELFF.

The chain recombines TRBV6-2 or TRBV6-3 with TRBJ2-1; D is perhaps TRBD2 (6 bases). This CDR3 is 14 amino acids long. Trimming removed 0 bases at V and 15 bases at J, with 18 bases between. CDR1 and CDR2 from the germline V gene are MNHEY and SVGEGT. The chain's CDR3 is CASSYSAAGGILFF. CDR3 bases: TGTGCCAGCAGTTACTCTGCCGCCGGGGGAATTCTGTTCTTC.

This clone was seen a handful of times. CDR3 in DNA: TGTGCCTGCGCCCCACAGGGGGGAGGCGGCTACACCTTC. Residues: CACAPQGGGGYTF. This sequence joins TRBV30 and TRBJ1-2, with 8 bases matching TRBD1. V lost 6 bases and J lost 8; bases outside the gene matches: 11. This CDR3 spans 13 amino acids. CDR1 and CDR2 from the germline V gene are GTSNPN and SVGIG (reference sequence).

This chain connects TRBV7-2 to TRBJ1-5, with 9 positions matching TRBD1. CDR1 is SGHTA and CDR2 is FQGNSA in the germline V gene. With 1 base clipped from V and 3 bases from J, the junction kept 7 bases outside the gene matches. CDR3 length: 17 residues. The CDR3 DNA follows: TGTGCCAGCAGCTTAGGAGGGACAGGGTGGACCAATCAGCCCCAGCATTTT. It translates to CASSLGGTGWTNQPQHF.

The rearrangement links TRBV19 to TRBJ1-1, with a tentative D call TRBD1 (5 bases). The CDR3 covers 15 residues. V shed 9 bases and J shed 3 bases, with 20 bases lying between them. CDR1 LNHDA and CDR2 SQIVND come from the germline V gene (reference sequence). The CDR3 protein is CASRRGVHMDTEAFF. The CDR3 DNA follows: TGTGCCAGCCGCCGGGGGGTGCATATGGACACTGAAGCTTTCTTT.

The table lists this clone with a count of one. This chain links TRBV27 with TRBJ1-1; D might be TRBD1 (6 bases). Germline V gene lookup returns CDR1 MNHEY and CDR2 SMNVEV (reference sequence). The CDR3 sequence is 15 residues long. Deletions cut 7 bases from V and 5 bases from J, with 20 bases between. The CDR3 sequence: CASKNDYGGRTEAFF. Here the CDR3 DNA reads TGTGCCAGCAAAAACGACTACGGGGGCAGGACTGAAGCTTTCTTT.

CDR3 bases: TGCAGTGCTAGGGACCCGGGGATTCAGTACTTC. Its translation: CSARDPGIQYF. This rearrangement joins TRBV20-1 to TRBJ2-4, with D perhaps matching TRBD2 (5 bases). Germline-derived CDR1 and CDR2 are DFQATT and SNEGSKA (reference sequence). V was shortened by 3 bases and J by 10 bases, with 10 bases between the two germline ends. CDR3 size: 11 residues.

This chain joins TRBV19 and TRBJ1-3; D is ambiguous. The CDR3 totals 15 residues. Germline-derived CDR1 and CDR2 are LNHDA and SQIVND (reference sequence). V was pared by 5 bases and J by 2 bases, with 13 bases between. The CDR3: CASSSWEIPGNTIYF. The CDR3 bases are TGTGCCAGTAGTTCGTGGGAGATACCTGGAAACACCATATATTTT.

This chain uses TRBV5-1 with TRBJ2-1, with TRBD1 identical over 7 bases. Germline CDR1 reads SGHRS; CDR2 reads YFSETQ. The CDR3 extends over 15 amino acids. V shed 4 bases, J shed 2 bases, and the junction held 6 bases outside the gene matches. The DNA of the CDR3 is TGCGCCAGCAGCCCCCGGGACAGACCCTACAATGAGCAGTTCTTC. Protein sequence: CASSPRDRPYNEQFF.

This sequence joins TRBV28 and TRBJ2-7, with no clear D. V lost 3 bases, J lost 1 base, and 4 bases lay in between. Germline-derived CDR1 and CDR2 are MDHEN and SYDVKM. This CDR3 region has 12 residues. The CDR3 DNA follows: TGTGCCAGCAGTTTTTCTTCCTACGAGCAGTACTTC. The encoded protein is CASSFSSYEQYF. Based on the CDR3 plus reference TRBV28 and TRBJ2-7, the full variable domain is DVKVTQSSRYLVKRTGEKVFLECVQDMDHENMFWYRQDPGLGLRLIYFSYDVKMKEKGDIPEGYSVSREKKERFSLILESASTNQTSMYLCASSFSSYEQYFGPGTRLTVT.

A single count supports this clone. The chain is built from TRBV6-5 and TRBJ1-3; 7 bases are a match to TRBD1. This CDR3 is 13 amino acids long. After removal of 6 bases from V and 3 bases from J, the junction contained 2 bases not matched to a gene. In germline, CDR1 is MNHEY, CDR2 SVGAGI. The CDR3 nucleotides are TGTGCCAGCAGAACAGGGGTTGGAAACACCATATATTTT. Translated: CASRTGVGNTIYF.

The gene calls are TRBV19 and TRBJ1-2; a possible D gene is TRBD1 (5 bases). This CDR3 is built from 12 residues. Per the germline V gene, CDR1 is LNHDA and CDR2 is SQIVND (reference sequence). With 10 bases removed from V and 4 bases from J, the gap between germline ends came to 13 bases. In DNA, the CDR3 is TGTGCCACAACCGACAGCCTCTATGGCTACACCTTC. It specifies CATTDSLYGYTF.

This rearrangement joins TRBV23-1 to TRBJ1-5; D is undetermined. TRBV23-1 is sorted into the ORF group, with uncertain function. This CDR3 is built from 15 residues. V was pared by 0 bases and J by 7 bases, with 13 bases between. CDR3 DNA sequence: TGCGCCAGCAGTCAATCCGATCTCCCTTCGCAGCCCCAGCATTTT. Its protein product is CASSQSDLPSQPQHF.

This clone has just one count. The rearrangement joins TRBV28 to TRBJ1-1; D remains ambiguous. V lost 6 bases and J 0 bases, leaving 5 bases between the germline ends. This CDR3 is 12 amino acids long. Germline CDR1 and CDR2: MDHEN and SYDVKM. In nucleotides, the CDR3 is TGTGCCAGCAGGACGGTGAACACTGAAGCTTTCTTT. It yields the protein CASRTVNTEAFF.

The V and J genes are TRBV5-6 and TRBJ1-2; D gene unclear. V lost 5 bases to trimming and J lost 8 bases, with 16 bases between them. Germline CDR1 reads SGHDT; CDR2 reads YYEEEE. This CDR3 is 13 amino acids long. For the CDR3, the DNA is TGTGCCAGCAGGTTGACTCGAGAGGGCGGCTACACCTTC. Encoded protein: CASRLTREGGYTF.

The chain links TRBV29-1 to TRBJ2-3; D is ambiguous. CDR3 length: 12 residues. V was trimmed by 1 base and J by 3 bases, leaving 5 bases between them. Germline CDR1 is SQVTM and CDR2 is ANQGSEA. Written as DNA, the CDR3 is TGCAGCGTTGAAGTCCGTACAGATACGCAGTATTTT. Protein product: CSVEVRTDTQYF.

The chain recombines TRBV7-8 with TRBJ1-1; unclear D gene. V was trimmed by 0 bases and J by 0 bases, leaving 5 bases between them. The germline V gene encodes CDR1 SGHVS and CDR2 FQNEAQ. The CDR3 totals 14 residues. In DNA, the CDR3 is TGTGCCAGCAGCTTAGCAGGGCTGAACACTGAAGCTTTCTTT. Translated, it gives CASSLAGLNTEAFF. Full variable domain (missing parts from reference TRBV7-8 and TRBJ1-1): GAGVSQSPRYKVAKRGQDVALRCDPISGHVSLFWYQQALGQGPEFLTYFQNEAQLDKSGLPSDRFFAERPEGSVSTLKIQRTQQEDSAVYLCASSLAGLNTEAFFGQGTRLTVV.

V usage is TRBV4-3 and J usage is TRBJ1-1, with D perhaps matching TRBD1 (5 bases). Germline lookup yields CDR1 LGHNA and CDR2 YSLEER. Trimming removed 3 bases from V and 1 base from J, with 6 bases in between. The CDR3 runs 13 residues. The CDR3 DNA follows: TGCGCCAGCAGCCATACAGGGAACACTGAAGCTTTCTTT. Protein product: CASSHTGNTEAFF.

The chain links TRBV4-3 to TRBJ1-2, with 10 nucleotides matching TRBD1. Germline V gene data show CDR1 as LGHNA and CDR2 as YSLEER. This CDR3 is 15 amino acids long. The J segment lost 2 bases and the V segment lost 4 bases, leaving 4 bases of the junction unmatched. In DNA form, the CDR3 reads TGCGCCAGCAGCCTTTCGGGACAGGGGAACTATGGCTACACCTTC. Translation gives CASSLSGQGNYGYTF.

The V call is TRBV21-1, the J call TRBJ2-2; the table's D call of TRBD2 was not tested on the DNA. TRBV21-1 is assigned pseudogene status. The CDR3 spans 16 residues. The DNA of the CDR3 is TGTGCCAGCAGCAAAGCCGGGAAGCGTACCACCGGGGAGCTGTTTTTT. This gives the protein CASSKAGKRTTGELFF.

The chain has TRBV6-5 and TRBJ1-2; TRBD1 matches 7 bases. The V segment lost 8 bases and the J segment 4 bases; nucleotides outside the gene matches: 10. The CDR3 totals 14 residues. From germline, CDR1 is MNHEY and CDR2 SVGAGI. CDR3 amino acids: CASQTGPGSYGYTF. CDR3 nucleotide sequence: TGTGCCAGCCAGACAGGGCCGGGTTCCTATGGCTACACCTTC.